The clone carrying this TCR beta chain was seen at least ten times. Its antigen is unknown. The entry originates in a study of metastatic and nonmetastatic thyroid tumors. Study details: Comparative analysis of repertoires was undertaken across blood and tumor or nodule tissue obtained from malignant and benign thyroid patients.

Study-level points and caveats: Across blood and tumor, TCR beta diversity in malignant thyroid tumors was reportedly significantly higher than in benign nodules.

No patient had received any treatment before thyroid surgery. CDR3 length equals 16 residues. Trimming took 0 bases from V and 6 from J; bases not matched to a gene: 8. The germline V gene encodes CDR1 MNHEY and CDR2 SVGAGI. Original processing methods: A classifier of distant metastasis in papillary thyroid cancer was built from CDR3 differences (across clinicopathological groups). TCRdb re-called the PCR reads through MiXCR. What appears here as the V and J calls and clone size reflects TCRdb's work, not the paper's. The data contain roughly 25,000 clones, approximately 13% of them seen just once; the ten biggest clones take up approximately 17%.

The chain carries TRBV6-5 and TRBJ1-2, with TRBD1 matching over 9 bases. The sequence was obtained from a female donor with papillary thyroid cancer or a benign thyroid nodule (not recorded which). Some clones in this sample may be carry-over from other donors' samples. The sequenced sample consisted of blood. CDR3 loop: CASSYSTGQGSDGYTF. In DNA, the CDR3 is TGTGCCAGCAGTTACTCGACCGGACAGGGGTCCGATGGCTACACCTTC.